These 26 T cell receptor beta chains came from one sample sequenced in a study of blood T cell repertoires in COVID-19 (TCRdb year 2020). Receptor libraries were prepared by the immunoSEQ multiplex PCR assay. The clones in this table, taken by TCRdb from immuneACCESS, are in-frame only. Not every clone is retained; where verified, under half of the shortfall comes from an unresolved V gene, and the cause of the rest is unknown. The sample table holds 150,000 to 200,000 clones, of which roughly four fifths were seen once. The top ten clones comprise approximately 11% of the sample. The sequenced material came from peripheral blood. Receptor source: a human donor in a cohort sampled during active COVID-19.

In DNA form, the CDR3 reads TGTGCCAGCAGCTTCGACAGGGTCACTGAAGCTTTCTTT. Protein sequence: CASSFDRVTEAFF. V is TRBV5-6 and J is TRBJ1-1; 7 bases match TRBD1. The germline V gene has CDR1 SGHDT and CDR2 YYEEEE. CDR3 length equals 13 residues. J gave up 4 bases and V 2 bases, and 2 bases lay outside the gene matches.

The V and J genes are TRBV5-1 and TRBJ2-7, with TRBD2 matching 7 bases. V was clipped by 4 bases and J by 2 bases; unmatched bases: 9. CDR1 and CDR2 (germline): SGHRS, YFSETQ. The CDR3 length is 15 residues. CDR3 loop: CASSTQWGTTYEQYF. For the CDR3, the DNA is TGCGCCAGCAGCACCCAGTGGGGGACTACCTACGAGCAGTACTTC.

This clone was detected only once. The chain carries TRBV11-2 and TRBJ2-3, with D perhaps TRBD2 (5 bases). This CDR3 spans 15 amino acids. Looked up from germline, CDR1 is SGHAT and CDR2 is FQNNGV. V was trimmed by 4 bases and J by 0 bases, leaving 11 bases between them. CDR3 sequence: CASSSLVGSTDTQYF. CDR3 DNA sequence: TGTGCCAGCAGCTCACTAGTGGGCAGCACAGATACGCAGTATTTT.

The chain recombines TRBV19 with TRBJ1-2, with a possible D match to TRBD1 (5 bases). The length of the CDR3 is 12 residues. In germline, CDR1 is LNHDA, CDR2 SQIVND (reference sequence). Trimming cost V 9 bases and J 2 bases, with 10 bases left between them. As DNA, the CDR3 is TGTGCCAGCGCGACAGCGAACTATGGCTACACCTTC. It yields the protein CASATANYGYTF.

The rearrangement links TRBV9 to TRBJ2-5; possibly TRBD2 for D (5 bases). CDR1 is SGDLS, CDR2 YYNGEE, per germline. The CDR3 spans 14 residues. V was clipped by 0 bases and J by 5 bases, with 11 bases between them. In nucleotides, the CDR3 is TGTGCCAGCAGCGTAGTGCCGGGGTCGGAGACCCAGTACTTC. Amino acid sequence: CASSVVPGSETQYF.

In this sample, this clone turned up a few times. The rearrangement uses TRBV11-2 and TRBJ2-1; TRBD2 matches at 8 bases. The CDR3 has 16 amino acids. V was pared by 1 base and J by 7 bases, with 9 bases of the junction left unmatched. Germline loops: CDR1 SGHAT, CDR2 FQNNGV. The CDR3: CASSLASGPGGNEQFF. For the CDR3, the DNA is TGTGCCAGCAGCTTAGCGTCGGGACCGGGAGGGAATGAGCAGTTCTTC.

The CDR3 sequence: CASSIEGVLYF. The CDR3 DNA follows: TGTGCCAGTAGTATAGAAGGGGTGTTATACTTC. J is TRBJ2-7 and V is TRBV19; possibly TRBD1 for D (5 bases). V lost 0 bases and J 13 bases, leaving 10 bases between the germline ends. Germline V gives CDR1 LNHDA, CDR2 SQIVND (reference sequence). This CDR3 is 11 amino acids long.

This sequence joins TRBV12-3 or TRBV12-4 and TRBJ2-5, with a weak D call TRBD2 (6 bases). CDR3 length: 13 residues. V was shortened by 6 bases and J by 2 bases, with 10 bases between the two germline ends. Written as DNA, the CDR3 is TGTGCCAGCAGCCCGACTAGACAAGAGACCCAGTACTTC. The encoded protein is CASSPTRQETQYF.

The chain carries TRBV5-6 and TRBJ2-7; TRBD2 agrees at 7 bases. CDR1 and CDR2 from the germline V gene are SGHDT and YYEEEE. The CDR3 extends over 16 amino acids. The V and J ends lost 4 bases and 7 bases, in that order; junction bases with no gene match: 17. The CDR3 spells CASSPPLVGGPLEQYF. The CDR3 nucleotides read TGTGCCAGCAGCCCACCTCTTGTGGGAGGGCCCTTGGAGCAGTACTTC.

This chain connects TRBV10-3 to TRBJ1-5; weak D call: TRBD1 (6 bases). Germline lookup yields CDR1 ENHRY and CDR2 SYGVKD. V was clipped by 0 bases and J by 4 bases, with 10 bases between them. The CDR3 runs to 15 residues. The CDR3 DNA reads as TGTGCCATCAGTGAGTCGAACAGGGAAAATCAGCCCCAGCATTTT. Translated: CAISESNRENQPQHF.

This clone came up once. The J gene is TRBJ1-5, the V gene TRBV5-1; 9 bases align to TRBD1. Germline trimming cut 4 bases from V and 3 bases from J; bases unmatched to any gene: 5. The CDR3 is 15 amino acids. From germline, CDR1 is SGHRS and CDR2 YFSETQ. The DNA of the CDR3 is TGCGCCAGCAGCCAAGGGACAGGGAACAATCAGCCCCAGCATTTT. The encoded protein is CASSQGTGNNQPQHF.

The rearrangement joins TRBV11-2 to TRBJ1-3, with D perhaps matching TRBD1 (6 bases). The germline CDR1 and CDR2 sequences are SGHAT and FQNNGV. V lost 7 bases, J lost 0 bases, and 16 bases lay in between. The CDR3 sequence is 16 residues long. CDR3 sequence reads: CASTPSTGPSGNTIYF. CDR3 coding DNA: TGTGCCAGCACCCCTTCGACAGGTCCCTCTGGAAACACCATATATTTT.

The chain carries TRBV6-2 or TRBV6-3 and TRBJ2-2, with D perhaps TRBD2 (5 bases). Per the germline V gene, CDR1 is MNHEY and CDR2 is SVGEGT. The length of the CDR3 is 17 residues. The V and J ends lost 2 bases and 4 bases respectively, with 17 bases between them. The CDR3 spells CASSYPPSSVLTGELFF. CDR3 bases: TGTGCCAGCAGTTACCCCCCGAGTAGCGTTCTCACCGGGGAGCTGTTTTTT.

Written as DNA, the CDR3 is TGTGCCAGTAGTATACAAGCGGGAGGTGGATCCTACGAGCAGTACTTC. This sequence encodes CASSIQAGGGSYEQYF. The chain uses TRBV19 and TRBJ2-7, with 9 bases aligning to TRBD2. V dropped 2 bases and J dropped 1; count of bases not matched to a gene: 6. Germline CDR1 is LNHDA and CDR2 is SQIVND (reference sequence). CDR3 length equals 16 residues.

This chain links TRBV19 with TRBJ1-2; a possible D gene is TRBD1 (5 bases). V lost 7 bases and J lost 4, with 13 bases in between. There are 13 residues in the CDR3. The germline gives CDR1 LNHDA, CDR2 SQIVND (reference sequence). DNA of the CDR3: TGTGCCAGTAAGGAGGGGCCCAGCTATGGCTACACCTTC. Protein product: CASKEGPSYGYTF.

This chain links TRBV18 with TRBJ2-7; TRBD2 is a possible D gene (5 bases). CDR1 is KGHSH, CDR2 LQKENI, per germline. Trimming removed 4 bases from V and 5 bases from J, with 12 bases in between. There are 13 residues in the CDR3. As DNA, the CDR3 is TGTGCCAGCTCACTCGACTCGAGGGACGAGCAGTACTTC. Protein sequence: CASSLDSRDEQYF.

This clone was found a few times. V usage is TRBV3-1 (or the pseudogene TRBV3-2) and J usage is TRBJ1-5; a possible D gene is TRBD1 (6 bases). Germline CDR1 reads LGHDT; CDR2 reads YNNKEL (reference sequence). The CDR3 runs to 16 residues. The germline V and J ends were trimmed by 3 bases and 0 bases, with 12 bases remaining between them. The CDR3: CASSHGGALSNQPQHF. The CDR3 coding sequence is TGTGCCAGCAGCCATGGGGGGGCGCTTAGCAATCAGCCCCAGCATTTT.

The gene calls are TRBV11-3 and TRBJ2-2; D is unclear. CDR3 length: 15 amino acids. The germline V and J ends were trimmed by 2 bases and 4 bases, with 11 bases remaining between them. CDR1 and CDR2 from the germline V gene are SGHNT and YENEEA. The CDR3 reads CASSLFRLSTGELFF. The CDR3 coding sequence is TGTGCCAGCAGCTTATTTCGACTGTCCACCGGGGAGCTGTTTTTT. The complete variable domain, with remaining parts taken from reference TRBV11-3 and TRBJ2-2, reads EAGVVQSPRYKIIEKKQPVAFWCNPISGHNTLYWYLQNLGQGPELLIRYENEEAVDDSQLPKDRFSAERLKGVDSTLKIQPAELGDSAVYLCASSLFRLSTGELFFGEGSRLTVL.

This sequence joins TRBV6-6 and TRBJ2-7; D is perhaps TRBD2 (5 bases). The CDR3 runs 13 residues. Germline CDR1 and CDR2: MNHNY and SVGAGI (reference sequence). With 6 bases removed from V and 4 bases from J, the gap between germline ends came to 13 bases. CDR3 sequence reads: CASRDWEIYEQYF. The CDR3 coding sequence is TGTGCCAGCAGAGACTGGGAGATTTACGAGCAGTACTTC.

The gene calls are TRBV5-4 and TRBJ1-6, with D possibly matching TRBD1 (6 bases). Germline V CDR1 and CDR2: SGHNT, YYREEE (reference sequence). Trimming pared 6 bases from V and 10 bases from J, leaving 14 bases between. CDR3 length: 13 amino acids. The CDR3 loop is CASTQDSESPLHF. DNA of the CDR3: TGTGCCAGCACCCAGGACAGCGAATCACCCCTCCACTTT.

The chain recombines TRBV28 with TRBJ1-2, with D possibly TRBD1 on 5 matching bases. Trimming pared 8 bases from V and 4 bases from J, leaving 14 bases between. Per germline, CDR1 MDHEN and CDR2 SYDVKM. The CDR3 runs to 13 residues. The CDR3 here is CASGAGRAYGYTF. The CDR3 DNA reads TGTGCCAGCGGGGCCGGGCGCGCCTATGGCTACACCTTC.

The chain recombines TRBV7-2 with TRBJ2-1, with 7 bases identical to TRBD2. This CDR3 has 15 amino acids. The germline V gene encodes CDR1 SGHTA and CDR2 FQGNSA. Trimming at V came to 6 bases and at J to 6 bases, leaving 11 bases not matched to a gene. The DNA for the CDR3 is TGTGCCAGCAGTCTAGCGGTCAACAGTGGCAATGAGCAGTTCTTC. This translates into CASSLAVNSGNEQFF.

V and J are TRBV27 and TRBJ1-4; D not certain. The CDR3 is 16 residues long. Germline assignment: CDR1 MNHEY and CDR2 SMNVEV (reference sequence). V gave up 5 bases and J gave up 8 bases, with 21 bases separating them. As DNA, the CDR3 is TGTGCCAGCAGTGGAGGAAGGGCCCTCCTAGGCGAAAAACTGTTTTTT. It specifies CASSGGRALLGEKLFF.

This clone showed up just once. The chain links TRBV7-6 to TRBJ1-2; TRBD1 is a possible D gene (6 bases). The ends were cut back, 5 bases at V and 4 bases at J, with 14 bases in the middle. Germline V gene data show CDR1 as SGHVS and CDR2 as FNYEAQ. The CDR3 totals 14 residues. The CDR3 sequence: CASSPSSRGYGYTF. The CDR3 region has the DNA TGTGCCAGCAGCCCTTCATCCAGGGGCTATGGCTACACCTTC.

The chain recombines TRBV2 with TRBJ1-1, with 9 bases that match TRBD1. In germline, CDR1 is SNHLY, CDR2 FYNNEI. J lost 1 base, V lost 5 bases, and 2 bases had no gene match. This CDR3 is built from 14 residues. The DNA for the CDR3 is TGTGCCAGCAGTCGGGACAGGGCGAACACTGAAGCTTTCTTT. This gives the protein CASSRDRANTEAFF.

V and J are TRBV14 and TRBJ2-3, with D possibly TRBD2 on 6 matching bases. V was clipped by 3 bases and J by 5 bases, with 15 bases between them. Germline V gene sequence: CDR1 SGHDN, CDR2 FVKESK. CDR3 length equals 15 residues. The CDR3 loop is CASSHGLAIKDTQYF. The CDR3 bases are TGTGCCAGCAGCCACGGGCTAGCGATCAAAGATACGCAGTATTTT.